This entry lists 22 T cell receptor beta chains sequenced from one sample in a study of T cell changes during pregnancy in multiple sclerosis. Clones were sequenced by immunoSEQ multiplex PCR, and TCRdb holds only the in-frame ones, with some missing. The sample records about 31,000 clones, about 87% being singletons. The sequencing used CD8+ T cells from peripheral blood mononuclear cells, collected in the first trimester of pregnancy. These receptors originate from a female donor with multiple sclerosis, enrolled in a pregnancy study.

The chain combines TRBV27 with TRBJ1-2; a possible D gene is TRBD1 (5 bases). The germline gives CDR1 MNHEY, CDR2 SMNVEV (reference sequence). This CDR3 region has 17 residues. V was pared by 2 bases and J by 2 bases, with 18 bases between. CDR3 protein: CASSLTPDGGRNYGYTF. In nucleotides, the CDR3 is TGTGCCAGCAGTTTAACCCCCGACGGGGGGAGGAACTATGGCTACACCTTC.

Details on this clone: This sample also contains other DNA sequences that code for the same CDR3. The chain uses TRBV6-1 and TRBJ2-7; possibly TRBD2 for D (7 bases). V shed 4 bases and J shed 0 bases, with 10 bases lying between them. The CDR3 loop spans 14 amino acids. From germline, CDR1 is MNHNS and CDR2 SASEGT. CDR3 in DNA: TGTGCCAGCAGTGCACGGGGGGCCTCCTACGAGCAGTACTTC. Translated, it gives CASSARGASYEQYF.

The chain links TRBV27 to TRBJ2-2; D perhaps matches TRBD1 (6 bases). V lost 6 bases to trimming and J lost 6 bases, with 17 bases between them. The germline gives CDR1 MNHEY, CDR2 SMNVEV (reference sequence). The CDR3 has 15 residues. This chain's CDR3 is CASSRGAGAPGELFF. The CDR3 nucleotides are TGTGCCAGCAGCAGGGGTGCAGGGGCCCCCGGGGAGCTGTTTTTT.

The genes are TRBV11-3 and TRBJ2-2; 9 nucleotides match TRBD1. The CDR3 has 16 amino acids. V shed 4 bases and J 7 bases; nucleotides not matched to a gene: 10. Germline CDR1 and CDR2: SGHNT and YENEEA. CDR3: CASSSTGTGSGGELFF. CDR3 sequence (DNA): TGTGCCAGCAGCTCTACCGGGACAGGGAGTGGCGGGGAGCTGTTTTTT.

V usage is TRBV4-3 and J usage is TRBJ2-2, with 10 bases that match TRBD2. Germline V CDR1 and CDR2: LGHNA, YSLEER. The length of the CDR3 is 19 residues. V trimming: 0 bases; J trimming: 9 bases; junction bases outside the gene matches: 16. The CDR3 region has the DNA TGCGCCAGCAGCCAAGATGAACTAGCGGGGACGGGAGATCTCCGGGAGCTGTTTTTT. It codes for CASSQDELAGTGDLRELFF.

V gene TRBV15 combines with J gene TRBJ1-5, with D perhaps matching TRBD1 (6 bases). Trimming shortened V by 6 bases and J by 5 bases, and 14 bases separated the two germline ends. Germline V lookup: CDR1 LNHNV, CDR2 YYDKDF (reference sequence). This CDR3 contains 14 residues. CDR3 sequence: CATRKGGEYQPQHF. CDR3 DNA: TGTGCCACCAGGAAAGGGGGGGAGTATCAGCCCCAGCATTTT.

As for this clone: The junction does not match germline at one end; this may be a read error. This rearrangement joins TRBV6-6 to TRBJ1-6; D call uncertain. This CDR3 has 12 amino acids. Germline CDR1 reads MNHNY; CDR2 reads SVGAGI (reference sequence). As DNA, the CDR3 is TGTGCCAGCAGTCCTAATAATTCACCCCCCCACTTT. Encoded protein: CASSPNNSPPHF.

The chain employs TRBV5-1 and TRBJ2-7; 9 bases are a match to TRBD2. The CDR3 loop spans 16 amino acids. Germline values: CDR1 SGHRS, CDR2 YFSETQ. The V gene end was trimmed by 0 bases and the J gene end by 2 bases; junction bases not matched to a gene: 6. The CDR3 spells CASSLGVIAGAYEQYF. The CDR3 nucleotides read TGCGCCAGCAGCTTGGGAGTAATAGCGGGAGCCTACGAGCAGTACTTC.

The chain carries TRBV4-3 and TRBJ2-7; D is possibly TRBD2 (5 bases). From germline, CDR1 is LGHNA and CDR2 YSLEER. The CDR3 is made up of 15 amino acids. The germline V and J ends were trimmed by 4 bases and 4 bases, with 17 bases remaining between them. The CDR3: CASSRGGTGGYEQYF. The DNA for the CDR3 is TGCGCCAGCAGCCGTGGAGGAACCGGCGGGTACGAGCAGTACTTC.

The V gene is TRBV5-1, the J gene TRBJ2-7; no clear D gene. Germline V CDR1 and CDR2: SGHRS, YFSETQ. V was shortened by 4 bases and J by 4 bases, with 12 bases between the two germline ends. This CDR3 comprises 13 residues. In DNA, the CDR3 is TGCGCCAGCAGCCCGACCGAACAGTACGAGCAGTACTTC. Translated, it gives CASSPTEQYEQYF. Together with reference TRBV5-1 and TRBJ2-7, the CDR3 gives the full variable domain: KAGVTQTPRYLIKTRGQQVTLSCSPISGHRSVSWYQQTPGQGLQFLFEYFSETQRNKGNFPGRFSGRQFSNSRSEMNVSTLELGDSALYLCASSPTEQYEQYFGPGTRLTVT.

The V gene is TRBV5-5, the J gene TRBJ2-5; 8 nucleotides agree with TRBD2. The CDR3 runs to 14 residues. CDR1 and CDR2 from the germline V gene are SGHKS and YYEKEE (reference sequence). The V and J ends lost 0 bases and 4 bases, in that order; junction bases with no gene match: 2. In DNA form, the CDR3 reads TGTGCCAGCAGCTTGGCGGGGGGGTCAGAGACCCAGTACTTC. Protein sequence: CASSLAGGSETQYF.

This sequence joins TRBV5-4 and TRBJ1-1; weak D call: TRBD1 (5 bases). The CDR3 loop spans 13 amino acids. V was cut by 5 bases and J by 1 base, with 9 bases left in between. Germline V lookup: CDR1 SGHNT, CDR2 YYREEE (reference sequence). The CDR3 sequence is CASRFQGNTEAFF. The CDR3 nucleotides read TGTGCCAGCAGATTCCAGGGGAACACTGAAGCTTTCTTT.

The rearrangement links TRBV11-2 to TRBJ2-1; 7 bases are shared with TRBD2. Germline-derived CDR1 and CDR2 are SGHAT and FQNNGV. The CDR3 contains 12 residues. V lost 5 bases, J lost 10 bases, and 5 bases stayed unmatched. CDR3 residues: CASSLTSEEQFF. CDR3 coding DNA: TGTGCCAGCAGCCTAACTAGCGAGGAGCAGTTCTTC.

The chain links TRBV28 to TRBJ2-7, with D perhaps matching TRBD2 (6 bases). The CDR3 consists of 16 residues. Germline V gene sequence: CDR1 MDHEN, CDR2 SYDVKM. Trimming left V 5 bases short and J 3 bases short, with 20 bases between. The CDR3: CASSGPVVAEYYEQYF. The CDR3 DNA reads as TGTGCCAGCAGTGGCCCAGTGGTAGCGGAGTACTACGAGCAGTACTTC.

This clone has just one count. This chain joins TRBV11-2 and TRBJ2-7; 12 bases map to TRBD2. The CDR3 consists of 14 residues. Germline V gives CDR1 SGHAT, CDR2 FQNNGV. J was trimmed by 5 bases and V by 1 base; bases with no gene match: 0. This chain's CDR3 is CASSLGTSGDEQYF. The CDR3 DNA follows: TGTGCCAGCAGCTTAGGGACTAGCGGGGACGAGCAGTACTTC. Complete variable domain (other parts from reference TRBV11-2 and TRBJ2-7): EAGVAQSPRYKIIEKRQSVAFWCNPISGHATLYWYQQILGQGPKLLIQFQNNGVVDDSQLPKDRFSAERLKGVDSTLKIQPAKLEDSAVYLCASSLGTSGDEQYFGPGTRLTVT.

The V and J genes are TRBV6-4 and TRBJ2-3; possibly TRBD1 for D (5 bases). The CDR3 loop spans 13 amino acids. The germline gives CDR1 MRHNA, CDR2 SNTAGT. V was clipped by 5 bases and J by 2 bases, with 8 bases between them. The CDR3 is CASSPGITDTQYF. In nucleotides, the CDR3 is TGTGCCAGCAGTCCAGGGATCACAGATACGCAGTATTTT.

The chain is built from TRBV21-1 and TRBJ1-5; TRBD1, as called in the table, went unchecked against the DNA. TRBV21-1 is designated a pseudogene. This CDR3 region has 19 residues. CDR3 sequence reads: CASSKVQNTGTGSDQPQHF. The CDR3 DNA reads TGTGCCAGCAGCAAAGTTCAAAACACAGGGACAGGGAGCGATCAGCCCCAGCATTTT.

This rearrangement joins TRBV27 to TRBJ2-1; 10 nucleotides line up with TRBD1. Germline V gene sequence: CDR1 MNHEY, CDR2 SMNVEV (reference sequence). J gave up 6 bases and V 3 bases, and 2 bases lay outside the gene matches. The CDR3 is made up of 14 amino acids. The CDR3 DNA is TGTGCCAGCAGTTTGGACAGGGGGGCCAATGAGCAGTTCTTC. Protein sequence: CASSLDRGANEQFF.

This clone appeared a single time. The rearrangement links TRBV5-4 to TRBJ1-1; weak D call: TRBD1 (5 bases). The CDR3 consists of 14 residues. Germline CDR1 and CDR2: SGHNT and YYREEE (reference sequence). V was clipped by 1 base and J by 3 bases, with 10 bases between them. CDR3 sequence reads: CASSLTGTDTEAFF. In DNA form, the CDR3 reads TGTGCCAGCAGCTTGACAGGTACGGACACTGAAGCTTTCTTT.

The table lists this clone with a few counts. This chain uses TRBV5-6 with TRBJ1-1; 9 bases align to TRBD1. The V and J ends lost 4 bases and 4 bases, in that order; junction bases with no gene match: 17. Per germline, CDR1 SGHDT and CDR2 YYEEEE. There are 18 residues in the CDR3. The CDR3 loop reads CASSATTGTGIEGTEAFF. The CDR3 DNA follows: TGTGCCAGCAGCGCCACAACCGGGACAGGGATTGAGGGCACTGAAGCTTTCTTT.

The chain employs TRBV6-5 and TRBJ2-1; no firm D call. Trimming cost V 2 bases and J 0 bases, with 8 bases left between them. Germline values: CDR1 MNHEY, CDR2 SVGAGI. The CDR3 has 15 residues. As DNA, the CDR3 is TGTGCCAGCAGTTACGGCGGATACTCCTACAATGAGCAGTTCTTC. Translation gives CASSYGGYSYNEQFF.

V gene TRBV7-6 combines with J gene TRBJ2-3; no definite D call. CDR1 SGHVS and CDR2 FNYEAQ come from the germline V gene. This CDR3 comprises 14 residues. V lost 5 bases, J lost 5 bases, and 14 bases lay in between. CDR3 DNA: TGTGCCAGCAGCAGAGACGGAGACGTAGATACGCAGTATTTT. Residues: CASSRDGDVDTQYF.